Following are 10 T cell receptor beta chains from one sample sequenced in a study of blood T cell repertoires in COVID-19. Repertoires were generated with immunoSEQ multiplex PCR, while TCRdb's copy carries only in-frame clones and drops some. The sample holds roughly 85,000 clones; just over 85% are singletons and the top ten take 27%. Sequenced material: peripheral blood. These receptors all stem from a man aged 45 to 65 with active or convalescent COVID-19.

This chain connects TRBV12-5 to TRBJ1-3; 9 positions match TRBD1. V lost 7 bases to trimming and J lost 0 bases; unmatched junction nucleotides: 7. The CDR3 is 16 amino acids. Germline V gene sequence: CDR1 LGHNT, CDR2 FRNRAP. The CDR3 nucleotides are TGTGCTAGTGCCCCGGGACAGGGCAACTCTGGAAACACCATATATTTT. As protein: CASAPGQGNSGNTIYF.

The count of this clone is one. This rearrangement joins TRBV19 to TRBJ1-5, with D unclear. The length of the CDR3 is 16 residues. Trimming removed 7 bases at V and 0 bases at J, with 16 bases between. Germline V gene lookup returns CDR1 LNHDA and CDR2 SQIVND (reference sequence). CDR3 loop: CASTPWGGSSNQPQHF. The DNA of the CDR3 is TGTGCCAGTACCCCGTGGGGAGGGTCTAGCAATCAGCCCCAGCATTTT.

The chain recombines TRBV12-5 with TRBJ2-5, with 8 bases identical to TRBD2. The germline V gene has CDR1 LGHNT and CDR2 FRNRAP. The CDR3 loop spans 20 amino acids. V was pared by 2 bases and J by 4 bases, with 21 bases of the junction left unmatched. CDR3 DNA: TGTGCTAGTGGTTTGTATGCTAGCCGACGCGGAGCGGGGGCGAGAGAGACCCAGTACTTC. This encodes CASGLYASRRGAGARETQYF.

The CDR3 protein is CASSPGTGENNSPLHF. CDR3 nucleotide sequence: TGTGCCAGCAGTCCTGGGACAGGGGAAAATAATTCACCCCTCCACTTT. This chain joins TRBV28 and TRBJ1-6, with 10 bases fitting TRBD1. Germline CDR1 reads MDHEN; CDR2 reads SYDVKM. Germline trimming cut 5 bases from V and 5 bases from J; bases unmatched to any gene: 6. The CDR3 is made up of 16 amino acids.

CDR3 bases: TGCGCCAGCAGTGATCCCGCACTAGTATCGGGTTACGAGCAGTACTTC. Translated, it gives CASSDPALVSGYEQYF. The V gene is TRBV10-2, the J gene TRBJ2-7; perhaps TRBD2 as D (5 bases). This CDR3 is built from 16 residues. Trimming took 3 bases from V and 4 from J, leaving 19 bases between them. Germline V gives CDR1 WSHSY, CDR2 SAAADI.

J is TRBJ2-5 and V is TRBV24-1; 7 nucleotides agree with TRBD2. The J segment lost 5 bases and the V segment lost 4 bases, leaving 6 bases of the junction unmatched. There are 14 residues in the CDR3. Germline V gives CDR1 KGHDR, CDR2 SFDVKD. CDR3 bases: TGTGCCACCAGTGACCCAGCGGGACTGGAGACCCAGTACTTC. Translated: CATSDPAGLETQYF.

The chain joins TRBV21-1 to TRBJ2-1; the tabulated D call, TRBD1, remains unverified against the DNA. TRBV21-1 is reported as a pseudogene. The CDR3 consists of 14 residues. For the CDR3, the DNA is TGTGCCAGCAGCTGGGCAGGGCGAAGCAATGAGCAGTTCTTC. Protein: CASSWAGRSNEQFF.

This clone was seen a single time. The chain employs TRBV15 and TRBJ1-5, with 9 positions matching TRBD1. Trimming cost V 9 bases and J 5 bases; bases outside gene matches: 11. Germline CDR1 reads LNHNV; CDR2 reads YYDKDF (reference sequence). CDR3 length: 15 amino acids. The CDR3 is CATERPDRGYQPQHF. The CDR3, as DNA: TGTGCCACAGAACGACCCGACAGGGGGTATCAGCCCCAGCATTTT.

This clone came up once. The chain uses TRBV2 and TRBJ2-3; D unresolved. The germline V gene encodes CDR1 SNHLY and CDR2 FYNNEI. Trimming left V 1 base short and J 2 bases short, with 4 bases between. The CDR3 loop spans 13 amino acids. The CDR3, as DNA: TGTGCCAGCAGTGAAGAGCCCACAGATACGCAGTATTTT. Its translation is CASSEEPTDTQYF.

The J gene is TRBJ1-5, the V gene TRBV19; no reliable D call. The germline gives CDR1 LNHDA, CDR2 SQIVND (reference sequence). Between the trimmed V and J ends, which lost 5 bases and 2 bases, there was a span of 7 bases. The CDR3 runs 13 residues. CDR3 region: CASSSQRNQPQHF. CDR3 bases: TGTGCCAGTAGTTCACAGCGCAATCAGCCCCAGCATTTT.